The 17 T cell receptor beta chains below come from one sample, sequenced in a study of blood T cell repertoires in COVID-19. Generated by immunoSEQ multiplex PCR, the TCRdb table keeps only in-frame clones and is missing some. The sample holds 150,000 or so clones, around four fifths seen once. The sequenced sample consisted of peripheral blood. These receptors originate from a woman older than 75 with acute or convalescent COVID-19.

The chain employs TRBV19 and TRBJ1-2; 10 nucleotides align to TRBD1. V shed 3 bases and J 8 bases; nucleotides not matched to a gene: 6. Germline CDR1 and CDR2: LNHDA and SQIVND (reference sequence). The CDR3 covers 14 residues. The CDR3 nucleotides read TGTGCCAGTAGTATTAAGGGGACAGGGGTCGGCTACACCTTC. It yields the protein CASSIKGTGVGYTF.

The chain carries TRBV5-5 and TRBJ2-3; D is perhaps TRBD1 (6 bases). The germline V and J ends were trimmed by 0 bases and 1 base, with 18 bases remaining between them. The CDR3 length is 18 residues. The germline gives CDR1 SGHKS, CDR2 YYEKEE (reference sequence). CDR3: CASSLGGTGSARTDTQYF. The CDR3 bases are TGTGCCAGCAGCTTGGGGGGTACAGGGTCAGCCCGCACAGATACGCAGTATTTT.

CDR3 residues: CASSDWDSAYNEQFF. DNA for the CDR3: TGTGCCAGCAGTGACTGGGACTCCGCTTACAATGAGCAGTTCTTC. The chain recombines TRBV6-4 with TRBJ2-1; a weak D match, TRBD2 (6 bases). CDR1 is MRHNA and CDR2 is SNTAGT in the germline V gene. This CDR3 region has 15 residues. Trimming pared 1 base from V and 4 bases from J, leaving 11 bases between.

This clone was picked up one time. This chain connects TRBV3-1 (or the pseudogene TRBV3-2) to TRBJ1-6; maybe TRBD1 (6 bases). Trimming stripped 5 bases from V and 9 bases from J, with 14 bases between. The CDR3 is made up of 14 amino acids. The germline V gene has CDR1 LGHDT and CDR2 YNNKEL (reference sequence). The CDR3 nucleotides read TGTGCCAGCAGCGCCTCTCAGGGGCGTTCACCCCTCCACTTT. This translates into CASSASQGRSPLHF.

The J gene is TRBJ1-5, the V gene TRBV5-1, with D perhaps TRBD1 (5 bases). V dropped 1 base and J dropped 0 bases, with 8 bases sitting between them. The CDR3 spans 15 residues. Germline CDR1 reads SGHRS; CDR2 reads YFSETQ. CDR3 amino acids: CASSLWGDSNQPQHF. As DNA, the CDR3 is TGCGCCAGCAGCTTGTGGGGGGATAGCAATCAGCCCCAGCATTTT.

The chain links TRBV10-1 to TRBJ2-7, with 10 bases aligning to TRBD1. The trim removed 8 bases at V and 0 bases at J, leaving 10 bases unmatched. This CDR3 has 16 amino acids. Germline V CDR1 and CDR2: WNHNN, SYGVQD (reference sequence). In nucleotides, the CDR3 is TGCGCCAGCCTTACGGGACAGGGGACCCCCTCCTACGAGCAGTACTTC. Its translation: CASLTGQGTPSYEQYF.

The rearrangement uses TRBV28 and TRBJ1-5; 7 positions match TRBD1. The ends lost 5 bases at V and 4 bases at J; junction bases unmatched: 14. Germline lookup yields CDR1 MDHEN and CDR2 SYDVKM. This CDR3 has 17 amino acids. The CDR3 DNA reads TGTGCCAGCAGTCCCGCAGGGGCGACAGGGATAAATCAGCCCCAGCATTTT. Encoded protein: CASSPAGATGINQPQHF.

Sample share makes this clone medium-sized. V gene TRBV2 combines with J gene TRBJ1-5; possible D gene TRBD1, 6 bases. Germline CDR1 is SNHLY and CDR2 is FYNNEI. V shed 7 bases and J shed 7 bases, with 17 bases lying between them. CDR3 length: 14 amino acids. Here the CDR3 reads CASKENTGIQPQHF. Written as DNA, the CDR3 is TGTGCCAGCAAAGAAAATACAGGGATCCAGCCCCAGCATTTT. Combining the CDR3 with reference TRBV2 and TRBJ1-5 gives the whole variable domain EPEVTQTPSHQVTQMGQEVILRCVPISNHLYFYWYRQILGQKVEFLVSFYNNEISEKSEIFDDQFSVERPDGSNFTLKIRSTKLEDSAMYFCASKENTGIQPQHFGDGTRLSIL.

This chain joins TRBV9 and TRBJ1-1; D gene unclear. The CDR3 covers 15 residues. V was shortened by 3 bases and J by 5 bases, with 17 bases between the two germline ends. CDR1 and CDR2 (germline): SGDLS, YYNGEE. The CDR3 DNA reads TGTGCCAGCAGCGCGTCACAGATACCGACGACTGAAGCTTTCTTT. This translates into CASSASQIPTTEAFF.

The genes are TRBV5-4 and TRBJ2-7; TRBD2 might be the D (5 bases). The V end was cut by 4 bases, the J end by 2 bases, with 13 bases between. The CDR3 contains 14 residues. From germline, CDR1 is SGHNT and CDR2 YYREEE (reference sequence). The CDR3 region has the DNA TGTGCCAGCAGCGAGGGAGTTCCCCCCTACGAGCAGTACTTC. Translating it yields CASSEGVPPYEQYF.

This chain joins TRBV15 and TRBJ1-2; a possible D gene is TRBD1 (6 bases). The germline CDR1 and CDR2 sequences are LNHNV and YYDKDF (reference sequence). The CDR3 is 17 amino acids. Trimming cost V 0 bases and J 0 bases, with 14 bases left between them. CDR3 region: CATSRDRGAGANYGYTF. The DNA for the CDR3 is TGTGCCACCAGCAGAGATCGGGGGGCAGGGGCTAACTATGGCTACACCTTC.

The V gene is TRBV5-6, the J gene TRBJ2-3, with 7 bases fitting TRBD2. The length of the CDR3 is 12 residues. Germline V gene data show CDR1 as SGHDT and CDR2 as YYEEEE. V gave up 7 bases and J gave up 2 bases; unmatched junction bases: 1. DNA of the CDR3: TGTGCCAGCGGGGGGGTCACAGATACGCAGTATTTT. Protein product: CASGGVTDTQYF.

V usage is TRBV18 and J usage is TRBJ1-1, with D hard to call. In germline, CDR1 is KGHSH, CDR2 LQKENI. This CDR3 has 14 amino acids. Trimming pared 2 bases from V and 4 bases from J, leaving 11 bases between. In DNA form, the CDR3 reads TGTGCCAGCTCACCAGTGGAGGGCGGCACTGAAGCTTTCTTT. It codes for CASSPVEGGTEAFF.

The chain has TRBV2 and TRBJ2-3; TRBD2 might be the D (6 bases). Germline CDR1 reads SNHLY; CDR2 reads FYNNEI. Trimming removed 4 bases from V and 2 bases from J, with 16 bases in between. The CDR3 covers 16 residues. In DNA, the CDR3 is TGTGCCAGCAGTGGGGGCCGGGGACTGAACACAGATACGCAGTATTTT. Protein: CASSGGRGLNTDTQYF.

J is TRBJ2-5 and V is TRBV11-3, with TRBD1 identical over 8 bases. CDR3 length: 15 residues. Germline V gene sequence: CDR1 SGHNT, CDR2 YENEEA. V lost 5 bases and J lost 2; bases outside the gene matches: 7. CDR3 coding DNA: TGTGCCAGCAGCGTGGGGCAGGGGGCTCAAGAGACCCAGTACTTC. Amino acids: CASSVGQGAQETQYF.

The V call is TRBV6-6, the J call TRBJ2-7; tentative D call: TRBD1 (6 bases). This CDR3 spans 16 amino acids. V shed 1 base and J shed 2 bases, with 15 bases lying between them. Germline CDR1 reads MNHNY; CDR2 reads SVGAGI (reference sequence). This CDR3 reads CASSYFSTGITYEQYF. As DNA, the CDR3 is TGTGCCAGCAGTTACTTCTCTACAGGGATAACCTACGAGCAGTACTTC.

The chain carries TRBV6-2 or TRBV6-3 and TRBJ2-7; no clear D gene. The ends were cut back, 6 bases at V and 3 bases at J, with 12 bases in the middle. The CDR3 runs 13 residues. Germline V gene lookup returns CDR1 MNHEY and CDR2 SVGEGT. CDR3 sequence (DNA): TGTGCCAGCAGCGTTACCCCGGGCTACGAGCAGTACTTC. Translated, it gives CASSVTPGYEQYF.